The 9 T cell receptor beta chains reported below all come from one sample, sequenced in a study of response to subunit inactivated influenza vaccine. TCRdb independently ran MiXCR on the RT-PCR reads; one entry per CDR3 protein. The sample records under 850,000 distinct CDR3 sequences, less than 20% being singletons. This sample comprised PBMCs from blood, obtained about 5 days after vaccination. These receptors were collected from a man aged 45 to 65 who received an inactivated influenza vaccine.

CDR3 region: CASSQDSAGETQYF. CDR3 bases: TGCGCCAGCAGCCAGGATTCGGCGGGGGAGACCCAGTACTTC. The gene calls are TRBV4-3 and TRBJ2-5; maybe TRBD2 (6 bases). The germline V gene has CDR1 LGHNA and CDR2 YSLEER. Trimming pared 3 bases from V and 5 bases from J, leaving 13 bases between. The length of the CDR3 is 14 residues.

The V and J genes are TRBV7-9 and TRBJ1-1, with 8 positions matching TRBD1. The CDR3 covers 16 residues. Looked up from germline, CDR1 is SEHNR and CDR2 is FQNEAQ (reference sequence). J was trimmed by 5 bases and V by 3 bases; bases with no gene match: 11. CDR3 residues: CASSFLPGGPGTEAFF. The CDR3 bases are TGTGCCAGCAGCTTCCTACCAGGGGGCCCTGGGACTGAAGCTTTCTTT.

This clonotype was seen ten or more times. The chain carries TRBV12-3 or TRBV12-4 and TRBJ1-2, with D maybe TRBD1 (6 bases). V was cut by 4 bases and J by 5 bases, with 17 bases left in between. The CDR3 is 15 residues long. CDR3 nucleotides: TGTGCCAGCAGTTCCCGGGAACAGGGCGGATATGGCTACACCTTC. This gives the protein CASSSREQGGYGYTF.

This clonotype was observed a few times. The rearrangement links TRBV6-5 to TRBJ2-5, with D possibly matching TRBD2 (5 bases). Germline CDR1 MNHEY, CDR2 SVGAGI. Trimming stripped 4 bases from V and 7 bases from J, with 10 bases between. The CDR3 totals 12 residues. This CDR3 is CASSSNGGTQYF. CDR3 in DNA: TGTGCCAGCAGTTCCAATGGAGGGACCCAGTACTTC.

The gene calls are TRBV7-9 and TRBJ2-1, with 11 bases that match TRBD2. In germline, CDR1 is SEHNR, CDR2 FQNEAQ (reference sequence). This CDR3 is built from 16 residues. J was trimmed by 8 bases and V by 2 bases; bases with no gene match: 8. The CDR3 sequence: CASSLPTSGSKDEQFF. The CDR3, as DNA: TGTGCCAGCAGCTTACCCACTAGCGGGAGTAAGGATGAGCAGTTCTTC.

This clonotype was detected only a few times. V usage is TRBV25-1 and J usage is TRBJ2-1; 10 nucleotides match TRBD2. Per the germline V gene, CDR1 is MGHDK and CDR2 is SYGVNS. CDR3 length equals 15 residues. The V gene end was trimmed by 6 bases and the J gene end by 8 bases; junction bases not matched to a gene: 10. CDR3 coding DNA: TGTGCCAGCAGGGGAGGTCTAGCGGGAGCCGATGAGCAGTTCTTC. Translation gives CASRGGLAGADEQFF.

This chain links TRBV28 with TRBJ2-1; 7 positions agree with TRBD2. With 2 bases clipped from V and 8 bases from J, the junction kept 15 bases outside the gene matches. The CDR3 is made up of 17 amino acids. CDR1 and CDR2 (germline): MDHEN, SYDVKM. The CDR3 sequence is CASSLGPWGGPLDEQFF. DNA for the CDR3: TGTGCCAGCAGTTTAGGGCCCTGGGGGGGACCATTGGATGAGCAGTTCTTC.

The V and J genes are TRBV10-3 and TRBJ2-1, with a tentative D call TRBD1 (5 bases). V was cut by 0 bases and J by 7 bases, with 16 bases left in between. Germline V lookup: CDR1 ENHRY, CDR2 SYGVKD. The CDR3 length is 16 residues. The CDR3 reads CAISESQGHRLNEQFF. CDR3 nucleotides: TGTGCCATCAGTGAGTCTCAAGGACACCGTTTGAATGAGCAGTTCTTC.

This clonotype was picked up many times. This chain uses TRBV3-1 with TRBJ2-2; 11 bases match TRBD2. Germline loops: CDR1 LGHDT, CDR2 YNNKEL (reference sequence). The V gene end was trimmed by 3 bases and the J gene end by 7 bases; junction bases not matched to a gene: 1. The CDR3 is 14 amino acids. DNA of the CDR3: TGTGCCAGCAGCCATAGCGGGAGGGTCGGGGAGCTGTTTTTT. Residues: CASSHSGRVGELFF.